This is a list of T cell receptor beta chains from one sample in a study of blood T cell repertoires in COVID-19. Method: immunoSEQ multiplex PCR; TCRdb's copy keeps in-frame clones and lacks some. This sample yields 200,000 or so clones, of which 84% are seen a single time; about 2.3% belongs to the top ten. The sample consisted of peripheral blood. The receptor source for this set is a man between 35 and 55 years old who had recovered from COVID-19. Each CDR3 is given with its conserved first and last residue. D genes are given only for firm matches. Not all rows give a size; the values are once, few, many and, for expanded clones, a class.

cdr3_nt cdr3_aa j_call clone_size d_call v_call
TGCGCCAGCAGCCCCTGGCGGGACCCCGCTACCAATACGCAGTATTTT CASSPWRDPATNTQYF TRBJ2-3 . . TRBV5-1
TGTGCCAGCAGCCAAGGAGGGTGGGTCACGGAGACCCAGTACTTC CASSQGGWVTETQYF TRBJ2-5 few . TRBV14
TGTGCCAGCAGCAAGACTAGCGGGGGGGCCTCCTCGCAGTTCTTC CASSKTSGGASSQFF TRBJ2-1 . TRBD2 TRBV5-5
TGTGCCACCAAAGCCAAGACAGGGGATGGGGAAAAACTGTTTTTT CATKAKTGDGEKLFF TRBJ1-4 once . TRBV21-1
TGTGCCAGCATCGATGGGGCAACTAGCGGGAGTAGATCGGGCGAGCAGTACTTC CASIDGATSGSRSGEQYF TRBJ2-7 . . TRBV21-1
TGCAGCGTTGCCGAACCCTTTAGCGGGACCCGCTCCTACAATGAGCAGTTCTTC CSVAEPFSGTRSYNEQFF TRBJ2-1 large TRBD2 TRBV29-1
TGTGCCAGCAGCGGGGGGTCGGAACTGTTTTTT CASSGGSELFF TRBJ1-4 . . TRBV11-2
TGTGCCAGCAGGCGGGATCGGAATCAGCCCCAGCATTTT CASRRDRNQPQHF TRBJ1-5 . . TRBV12-3/TRBV12-4
TGCGCCAGCAGTGTGGCGGGGGGCGCTTGGTCTATAGCGGGAGGGCCTGGTAGGGCGCAGTATTTT CASSVAGGAWSIAGGPGRAQYF TRBJ2-3 . TRBD2 TRBV10-1
TGTGCCAGCAGCCCCCGCGGAGGGGGCGCGTACACTGAAGCTTTCTTT CASSPRGGGAYTEAFF TRBJ1-1 once TRBD1 TRBV7-2
TGCGCCAGCAGCAGCGGCCCCGGGACTAAAAGGATACCCTACGAGCAGTACTTC CASSSGPGTKRIPYEQYF TRBJ2-7 once TRBD2 TRBV5-1
TGTGCCAGCAGTTACTCGACAGGATTCCGTATCTTC CASSYSTGFRIF TRBJ1-2 . . TRBV6-5
TGTGCCAGCAGCTTGGGTCTAGCGGGGGTGTACGATACGCAGTATTTT CASSLGLAGVYDTQYF TRBJ2-3 few TRBD2 TRBV5-6
TGTGCCAGCAGCCAAGACCCAGGGCTTACCGGGGAGCTGTTTTTT CASSQDPGLTGELFF TRBJ2-2 . . TRBV14
TGCGCCAGCAGACGACAGAATTCACCCCTCCACTTT CASRRQNSPLHF TRBJ1-6 . . TRBV23-1
TGTGCCATCAGTGAGTCGGAACAGGCGAATTCACCCCTCCACTTT CAISESEQANSPLHF TRBJ1-6 . . TRBV10-3
TGCGCCAGCAGCGTGGGACTAGCGGGGGGGCTTGGGGAGACCCAGTACTTC CASSVGLAGGLGETQYF TRBJ2-5 few TRBD2 TRBV5-1
TGTGCCAGCGTTCCCGGGTCCGGGGGCTACGAGCAGTACTTC CASVPGSGGYEQYF TRBJ2-7 . . TRBV11-3
TGTGCCAGCAGCCCCCCGGCGGGAGGGACAGATACGCAGTATTTT CASSPPAGGTDTQYF TRBJ2-3 once TRBD2 TRBV7-2
TGTGCCAGCAGCCCGTCGGGAGGGCGCGTAATCCCGGACACCTTC CASSPSGGRVIPDTF TRBJ1-2 . . TRBV7-2
TGTGCCAGCAGTTGGGACAGGAATCAGCCCCAGCATTTT CASSWDRNQPQHF TRBJ1-5 . TRBD1 TRBV27
TGTGCCAGCTCACCACGGGGAGCTTCACTCCACACTGAAGCTTTCTTT CASSPRGASLHTEAFF TRBJ1-1 . . TRBV18
TGTGCCAGTACCCCCGGGTGGGGCAGGGCCGAGCAGTACTTC CASTPGWGRAEQYF TRBJ2-7 . . TRBV19
TGTGCCATCCGGGATGTTAATTCACCCCTCCACTTT CAIRDVNSPLHF TRBJ1-6 . . TRBV10-3
TGTGCCAGCAGCCAATTGCTTATGGGTCAGGTCGCGATGAACACTGAAGCTTTCTTT CASSQLLMGQVAMNTEAFF TRBJ1-1 . . TRBV16
TGTGCCAGCAGCTACTCGGGACTGGCTGGAAACACCATATATTTT CASSYSGLAGNTIYF TRBJ1-3 . . TRBV11-3
TGTGCCAGCAGCACACAGGGTTACGGCTACACCTTC CASSTQGYGYTF TRBJ1-2 . . TRBV5-4
TGTGCCTGGAGTGTGACAGGCGACACTGAAGCTTTCTTT CAWSVTGDTEAFF TRBJ1-1 . . TRBV30
TGTGCCAGCACCATTACCGCCGGGACAGACTATGGCTACACCTTC CASTITAGTDYGYTF TRBJ1-2 . TRBD1 TRBV11-2
TGTGCCAGCAGTTATGAGCCGACAGAGATACAAGAGACCCAGTACTTC CASSYEPTEIQETQYF TRBJ2-5 . . TRBV6-2/TRBV6-3
TGTGCCTGGAGTTTCTCTTACAATGAGCAGTTCTTC CAWSFSYNEQFF TRBJ2-1 . . TRBV30
TGTGCCAGTAGTATTCTGCAGGGTGCAGATACGCAGTATTTT CASSILQGADTQYF TRBJ2-3 . . TRBV19
TGTGCCAGTATGACAGGATGGGGAAACACCATATATTTT CASMTGWGNTIYF TRBJ1-3 few . TRBV19
TGTGCCAGCAGTTACGTCGGGGTCCATCAGCCCCAGCATTTT CASSYVGVHQPQHF TRBJ1-5 . . TRBV6-2/TRBV6-3
TGCAGTGCCTCGCAGGTAGCTTTCTTT CSASQVAFF TRBJ1-1 . . TRBV20-1
TGTGCCAGCAGCTCAAGCGGGGGGGTGGAGACCCAGTACTTC CASSSSGGVETQYF TRBJ2-5 . TRBD2 TRBV9
TGTGCCACCAGCAGTTTGCTAAATCAGCCCCAGCATTTT CATSSLLNQPQHF TRBJ1-5 once . TRBV15
TGTGCCAGCTCATCGGACGGACAGGGACTCTACGAGCAGTACTTC CASSSDGQGLYEQYF TRBJ2-7 . TRBD1 TRBV18
TGTGCCAGCAGCTTAGCTTGGGGCACATCCAATGGCTACACCTTC CASSLAWGTSNGYTF TRBJ1-2 . . TRBV7-9
TGTGCCAGCAGCGAAACTAGCAATGAGCAGTTCTTC CASSETSNEQFF TRBJ2-1 . . TRBV11-3
TGTGCCAGTAAATTGAGGCGGGGGGGGACGTCTAATGAAAAACTGTTTTTT CASKLRRGGTSNEKLFF TRBJ1-4 once . TRBV19
TGTACCAGCAACTTACACAGTAATCAGCCCCAGCATTTT CTSNLHSNQPQHF TRBJ1-5 . . TRBV12-3/TRBV12-4
TGTGCCAGCAGTACGACAGGATCGAGGGGCTACACCTTC CASSTTGSRGYTF TRBJ1-2 . . TRBV6-2/TRBV6-3
TGTGCCAGCAGGGGACAGGCCGATAATTCACCCCTCCACTTT CASRGQADNSPLHF TRBJ1-6 . TRBD1 TRBV6-4
TGTGCCAGTAGGCAGACAGGGGGCTTGAATTCACCCCTCCACTTT CASRQTGGLNSPLHF TRBJ1-6 . TRBD1 TRBV19
TGTGCCTGGAGTGTACTCGGCTACACCTTC CAWSVLGYTF TRBJ1-2 few . TRBV30
TGTGCCATCAGTGAGACAGGGGAGGATGAAAAACTGTTTTTT CAISETGEDEKLFF TRBJ1-4 . TRBD1 TRBV10-3
TGCGCCAGCAGCCAAGCCATATATATGGCGGTTGGAAACACCATATATTTT CASSQAIYMAVGNTIYF TRBJ1-3 . . TRBV4-3
TGCGCCAGCAGCTCTAACAGGGGGCTCGGCTATGGCTACACCTTC CASSSNRGLGYGYTF TRBJ1-2 . TRBD1 TRBV5-1
TGTGCCAGCAGCTCTGGGACTAGCGGGCTAAATGAGCAGTTCTTC CASSSGTSGLNEQFF TRBJ2-1 . TRBD2 TRBV7-2
TGTGCCAGCAGCTTAGGGCAGGTGGCCTACGAGCAGTACTTC CASSLGQVAYEQYF TRBJ2-7 . . TRBV7-8
TGCGCCAGCAGCCAAGATCCCCAGGGACAGTATGGCTACACCTTC CASSQDPQGQYGYTF TRBJ1-2 . TRBD1 TRBV4-3
TGCAGTGCTAGTTATAGCGGGTTGACCAAAAACATTCAGTACTTC CSASYSGLTKNIQYF TRBJ2-4 few TRBD2 TRBV20-1
TGTGCCAGCAGTAGGCCACGTGGGACAGACCACAATGAGCAGTTCTTC CASSRPRGTDHNEQFF TRBJ2-1 . TRBD1 TRBV6-2/TRBV6-3
TGTGCTAGTGGTTTGGTACTTGGAGCCCTGAACCAAGAGACCCAGTACTTC CASGLVLGALNQETQYF TRBJ2-5 . . TRBV12-5